A single sample gave rise to the 25 T cell receptor beta chains below, sequenced in a study of early T cells in non-severe SARS-CoV-2 infection. TCRdb redid the calling of the 5' RACE reads with MiXCR, one entry per CDR3 protein. The profile covers 99,000 or so distinct CDR3 sequences, with 16% appearing a single time and roughly 1.2% taken by the ten largest. Sequenced material: whole blood. These receptors were taken from an adult who was a healthcare worker with PCR-confirmed SARS-CoV-2 infection or an uninfected control (not recorded which).

This clonotype was counted at least ten times. The V call is TRBV11-2, the J call TRBJ2-6; 8 bases match TRBD1. Trimming removed 9 bases from V and 0 bases from J; junction bases left unmatched: 13. CDR1 is SGHAT, CDR2 FQNNGV, per germline. The CDR3 is 18 residues long. The DNA of the CDR3 is TGTGCCAGTGGAATAGGAGGGACAGGACTCTCTGGGGCCAACGTCCTGACTTTC. Protein product: CASGIGGTGLSGANVLTF.

This clonotype was counted between two and nine times. The genes are TRBV12-3 or TRBV12-4 and TRBJ2-7; D unresolved. The CDR3 loop spans 13 amino acids. V was clipped by 1 base and J by 9 bases, with 13 bases between them. CDR3 nucleotides: TGTGCCAGCAGTTTAGGGGGTGCCCTAGGGCAGTACTTC. Residues: CASSLGGALGQYF.

The chain is built from TRBV6-4 and TRBJ2-3, with TRBD2 matching 11 bases. V shed 0 bases, J shed 6 bases, and the junction held 2 bases outside the gene matches. Germline values: CDR1 MRHNA, CDR2 SNTAGT. The CDR3 consists of 15 residues. The CDR3 sequence: CASSDSTSGEDTQYF. The CDR3 coding sequence is TGTGCCAGCAGTGACTCGACTAGCGGGGAGGATACGCAGTATTTT.

This clonotype was seen a handful of times. One end of the junction fails to match germline, which may point to a read error. V gene TRBV5-4 combines with J gene TRBJ1-6; maybe TRBD1 (5 bases). Germline-derived CDR1 and CDR2 are SGHNT and YYREEE (reference sequence). The CDR3 contains 14 residues. CDR3 residues: CASSMDTYNSPLHF. CDR3 nucleotide sequence: TGTGCCAGCAGTATGGACACCTACAATTCACCCCTCCACTTT.

The V gene is TRBV15, the J gene TRBJ2-3, with D tentatively TRBD1 or TRBD2 (6 bases each). Per the germline V gene, CDR1 is LNHNV and CDR2 is YYDKDF (reference sequence). The CDR3 runs 17 residues. Trimming pared 5 bases from V and 5 bases from J, leaving 23 bases between. CDR3 residues: CATSGRTTGFGVDTQYF. The CDR3 nucleotides read TGTGCCACCAGCGGGAGGACAACAGGGTTCGGTGTAGATACGCAGTATTTT.

This clonotype is categorized as medium-sized. J is TRBJ2-6 and V is TRBV4-3, with D unclear. V was cut by 4 bases and J by 0 bases, with 10 bases left in between. This CDR3 comprises 16 residues. Germline values: CDR1 LGHNA, CDR2 YSLEER. CDR3: CASSPPEVSGANVLTF. CDR3 DNA: TGCGCCAGCAGCCCCCCAGAGGTCTCTGGGGCCAACGTCCTGACTTTC.

This chain joins TRBV7-7 and TRBJ2-5; possibly TRBD2 for D (6 bases). The germline V gene has CDR1 SSHAT and CDR2 FNYEAQ (reference sequence). With 4 bases removed from V and 3 bases from J, the gap between germline ends came to 12 bases. This CDR3 is built from 14 residues. The CDR3 loop is CASSSTRSEETQYF. The CDR3 DNA is TGTGCCAGCAGCTCGACTAGGTCCGAAGAGACCCAGTACTTC.

The rearrangement joins TRBV27 to TRBJ1-2; 8 bases are shared with TRBD1. Germline V lookup: CDR1 MNHEY, CDR2 SMNVEV (reference sequence). The CDR3 covers 12 residues. With V trimmed by 7 bases and J by 6 bases, 4 bases remained unmatched. The CDR3 DNA follows: TGTGCCAGCAAACAGGGGGTGAATGGCTACACCTTC. Encoded protein: CASKQGVNGYTF.

This clonotype was recorded many times. The chain has TRBV18 and TRBJ2-7; D possibly corresponds to TRBD2 (6 bases). The V gene lost 0 bases and the J gene lost 5 bases, with 20 bases spanning the gap. Looked up from germline, CDR1 is KGHSH and CDR2 is LQKENI. The CDR3 length is 17 residues. In nucleotides, the CDR3 is TGTGCCAGCTCACCACCCTCCGGGACCCCAGGGAGGCACGAGCAGTACTTC. Translated: CASSPPSGTPGRHEQYF.

This clonotype was counted only a few times. The chain recombines TRBV6-5 with TRBJ2-5; TRBD1 or TRBD2 may be the D gene (5 bases each). V was shortened by 2 bases and J by 4 bases, with 14 bases between the two germline ends. The CDR3 covers 15 residues. CDR1 is MNHEY, CDR2 SVGAGI, per germline. CDR3 amino acids: CASSYGGQPPETQYF. In nucleotides, the CDR3 is TGTGCCAGCAGTTACGGGGGTCAGCCCCCAGAGACCCAGTACTTC.

This clonotype was seen a few times. J is TRBJ2-2 and V is TRBV30, with TRBD2 as a possible D gene (5 bases). The CDR3 contains 12 residues. V dropped 1 base and J dropped 10 bases, with 10 bases sitting between them. Germline-derived CDR1 and CDR2 are GTSNPN and SVGIG (reference sequence). CDR3 nucleotide sequence: TGTGCCTGGAGTGGATACGGGAAGGAGCTGTTTTTT. This encodes CAWSGYGKELFF.

This chain's CDR3 is CASSRDGAGTDTQYF. CDR3 bases: TGTGCCAGCAGCCGAGACGGGGCAGGCACAGATACGCAGTATTTT. The chain links TRBV7-2 to TRBJ2-3; D may correspond to TRBD1 or TRBD2 (5 bases each). Between the trimmed V and J ends, which lost 5 bases and 1 base, there was a span of 13 bases. This CDR3 region has 15 residues. Germline V gene sequence: CDR1 SGHTA, CDR2 FQGNSA. Drawing the rest from reference TRBV7-2 and TRBJ2-3, the complete variable domain is GAGVSQSPSNKVTEKGKDVELRCDPISGHTALYWYRQSLGQGLEFLIYFQGNSAPDKSGLPSDRFSAERTGGSVSTLTIQRTQQEDSAVYLCASSRDGAGTDTQYFGPGTRLTVL.

This clonotype came up many times. V is TRBV7-2 and J is TRBJ2-1; TRBD2 aligns across 11 bases. Germline V gene lookup returns CDR1 SGHTA and CDR2 FQGNSA. This CDR3 has 19 residues. V lost 1 base, J lost 4 bases, and 12 bases stayed unmatched. The CDR3 protein is CASSLGSSGGPSLYNEQFF. The CDR3 DNA reads as TGTGCCAGCAGCTTAGGGTCTAGCGGGGGGCCTTCCCTATACAATGAGCAGTTCTTC.

This clonotype was seen a few times. The chain recombines TRBV5-1 with TRBJ1-6; D is possibly TRBD1 (6 bases). This CDR3 region has 15 residues. V was pared by 0 bases and J by 7 bases, with 11 bases between. Germline lookup yields CDR1 SGHRS and CDR2 YFSETQ. The chain's CDR3 is CASSLAQGGNSPLHF. The DNA of the CDR3 is TGCGCCAGCAGCTTGGCACAGGGAGGCAATTCACCCCTCCACTTT.

At least ten counts were recorded for this clonotype. V usage is TRBV28 and J usage is TRBJ2-7; a weak D match, TRBD1 (6 bases). This CDR3 comprises 15 residues. The germline CDR1 and CDR2 sequences are MDHEN and SYDVKM. Trimming pared 5 bases from V and 2 bases from J, leaving 16 bases between. DNA for the CDR3: TGTGCCAGCAGTCCCACTGGGGACATGCCCTACGAGCAGTACTTC. Residues: CASSPTGDMPYEQYF.

This clonotype was observed many times. This sequence joins TRBV20-1 and TRBJ2-1; 9 bases fit TRBD2. With V trimmed by 4 bases and J by 6 bases, 4 bases remained unmatched. The germline gives CDR1 DFQATT, CDR2 SNEGSKA (reference sequence). This CDR3 region has 13 residues. The CDR3 DNA is TGCAGTGCTACCGGGACTAGCATCAATGAGCAGTTCTTC. Encoded protein: CSATGTSINEQFF.

This clonotype was detected ten times or more. The rearrangement links TRBV20-1 to TRBJ2-2; perhaps TRBD2 as D (5 bases). Germline V gives CDR1 DFQATT, CDR2 SNEGSKA (reference sequence). The length of the CDR3 is 13 residues. Trimming left V 1 base short and J 6 bases short, with 9 bases between. CDR3 nucleotides: TGCAGTGCTAGAGTAAGGACTCCCGGGGAGCTGTTTTTT. As protein: CSARVRTPGELFF.

This clonotype was picked up a small number of times. The chain joins TRBV28 to TRBJ2-7; tentatively, D is TRBD1 or TRBD2 (5 bases each). Trimming removed 6 bases at V and 0 bases at J, with 15 bases between. The CDR3 is 15 residues long. Germline V gene lookup returns CDR1 MDHEN and CDR2 SYDVKM. CDR3: CASRMQGGLSYEQYF. CDR3 in DNA: TGTGCCAGCAGGATGCAGGGTGGACTCTCCTACGAGCAGTACTTC.

This chain links TRBV27 with TRBJ1-2, with D hard to call. CDR3 length: 12 residues. V lost 10 bases and J 1 base, leaving 10 bases between the germline ends. Germline lookup yields CDR1 MNHEY and CDR2 SMNVEV (reference sequence). The CDR3 DNA follows: TGTGCCACCCTACAGTTTAACTATGGCTACACCTTC. Translation: CATLQFNYGYTF.

This clonotype was seen a few times. The chain is built from TRBV6-2 or TRBV6-3 and TRBJ1-1; D is unresolved. CDR1 and CDR2 (germline): MNHEY, SVGEGT. V lost 1 base and J 1 base, leaving 13 bases between the germline ends. This CDR3 contains 16 residues. This CDR3 is CASSYFFVGSNTEAFF. CDR3 sequence (DNA): TGTGCCAGCAGTTACTTTTTTGTAGGATCGAACACTGAAGCTTTCTTT.

This clonotype was picked up a small number of times. This rearrangement joins TRBV11-2 to TRBJ2-2; D is ambiguous. Trimming took off 2 bases at V and 4 bases at J, with 8 bases between the two ends. CDR3 length: 14 amino acids. CDR1 and CDR2 (germline): SGHAT, FQNNGV. In nucleotides, the CDR3 is TGTGCCAGCAGCTTACTAGTTGGCACCGGGGAGCTGTTTTTT. Translation gives CASSLLVGTGELFF.

Details on this clonotype: The conserved final phenylalanine or tryptophan is absent from the CDR3, which likely points to a read error. The chain recombines TRBV7-2 with TRBJ2-7; D remains ambiguous. This CDR3 contains 12 residues. The V end was cut by 3 bases, the J end by 2 bases, with 5 bases between. Germline values: CDR1 SGHTA, CDR2 FQGNSA. The CDR3 bases are TGTGCCAGCAGCTTTGTCGCCTACGAGCAGTACTTA. Translation: CASSFVAYEQYL.

The chain combines TRBV6-5 with TRBJ1-5; D remains ambiguous. The length of the CDR3 is 16 residues. Germline V gives CDR1 MNHEY, CDR2 SVGAGI. V lost 4 bases and J lost 2, with 15 bases in between. CDR3 DNA: TGTGCCAGCAGTTCTCGGCAAGTTGTTGGCAATCAGCCCCAGCATTTT. This translates into CASSSRQVVGNQPQHF.

This clonotype was found many times. The V call is TRBV7-2, the J call TRBJ2-5; D uncertain. V lost 1 base to trimming and J lost 2 bases, with 5 bases between them. The CDR3 runs to 13 residues. Germline V CDR1 and CDR2: SGHTA, FQGNSA. The CDR3 region is CASSLGRQETQYF. The CDR3 DNA follows: TGTGCCAGCAGCTTAGGCCGGCAAGAGACCCAGTACTTC.

This clonotype was seen more than once but under ten times. This sequence joins TRBV13 and TRBJ2-2; 10 bases line up with TRBD2. Germline V gene lookup returns CDR1 PRHDT and CDR2 FYEKMQ (reference sequence). The V and J ends lost 7 bases and 3 bases, in that order; junction bases with no gene match: 14. This CDR3 has 18 residues. CDR3 nucleotide sequence: TGTGCCAGCACCCTCCCGGCTAGCGGGAGTTTTGACACCGGGGAGCTGTTTTTT. Residues: CASTLPASGSFDTGELFF. Full variable domain (outside the CDR3, taken from reference TRBV13 and TRBJ2-2): AAGVIQSPRHLIKEKRETATLKCYPIPRHDTVYWYQQGPGQDPQFLISFYEKMQSDKGSIPDRFSAQQFSDYHSELNMSSLELGDSALYFCASTLPASGSFDTGELFFGEGSRLTVL.